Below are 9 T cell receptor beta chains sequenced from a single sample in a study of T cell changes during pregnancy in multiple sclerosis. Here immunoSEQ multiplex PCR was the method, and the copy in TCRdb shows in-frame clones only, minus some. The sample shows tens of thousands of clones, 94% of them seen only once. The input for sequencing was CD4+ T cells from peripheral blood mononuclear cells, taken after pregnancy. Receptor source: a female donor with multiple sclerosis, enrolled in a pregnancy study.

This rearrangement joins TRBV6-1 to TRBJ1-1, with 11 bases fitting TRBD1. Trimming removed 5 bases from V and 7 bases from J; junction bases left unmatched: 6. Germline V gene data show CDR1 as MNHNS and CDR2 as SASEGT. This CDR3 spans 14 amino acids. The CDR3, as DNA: TGTGCCAGCAGTAGAGGGACAGGGGGGGGTGAAGCTTTCTTT. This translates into CASSRGTGGGEAFF.

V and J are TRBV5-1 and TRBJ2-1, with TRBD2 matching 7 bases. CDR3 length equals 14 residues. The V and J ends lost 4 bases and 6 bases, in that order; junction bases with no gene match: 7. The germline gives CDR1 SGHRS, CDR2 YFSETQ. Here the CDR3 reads CASSKSGNLNEQFF. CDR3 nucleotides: TGCGCCAGCAGCAAGAGCGGGAACCTCAATGAGCAGTTCTTC.

CDR3 protein: CASSRQGTYEQYF. Written as DNA, the CDR3 is TGTGCCAGCAGCAGACAGGGCACCTACGAGCAGTACTTC. The V call is TRBV5-5, the J call TRBJ2-7; 7 nucleotides agree with TRBD1. The germline CDR1 and CDR2 sequences are SGHKS and YYEKEE (reference sequence). CDR3 length: 13 residues. Trimming at V came to 4 bases and at J to 2 bases, leaving 3 bases not matched to a gene.

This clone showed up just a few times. The DNA for the CDR3 is TGTGCCAGCAGGCCTCAGGGTCCCCGTGAAGCTTTCTTT. Translated: CASRPQGPREAFF. The genes are TRBV28 and TRBJ1-1, with D possibly being TRBD1 (5 bases). V lost 6 bases and J lost 7, with 15 bases in between. CDR1 and CDR2 from the germline V gene are MDHEN and SYDVKM. This CDR3 spans 13 amino acids.

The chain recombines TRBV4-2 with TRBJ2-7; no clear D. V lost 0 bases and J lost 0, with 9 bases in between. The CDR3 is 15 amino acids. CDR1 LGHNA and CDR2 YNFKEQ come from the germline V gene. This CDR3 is CASSQDGRSSYEQYF. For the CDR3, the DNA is TGTGCCAGCAGCCAAGATGGCAGAAGCTCCTACGAGCAGTACTTC.

In DNA, the CDR3 is TGTGCCAGCAGTCGAGAACAGGGGTGGCTTTCAGATACGCAGTATTTT. Translating gives CASSREQGWLSDTQYF. The chain is built from TRBV7-2 and TRBJ2-3; 7 bases fit TRBD1. V shed 6 bases, J shed 4 bases, and the junction held 13 bases outside the gene matches. Looked up from germline, CDR1 is SGHTA and CDR2 is FQGNSA. This CDR3 is 16 amino acids long.

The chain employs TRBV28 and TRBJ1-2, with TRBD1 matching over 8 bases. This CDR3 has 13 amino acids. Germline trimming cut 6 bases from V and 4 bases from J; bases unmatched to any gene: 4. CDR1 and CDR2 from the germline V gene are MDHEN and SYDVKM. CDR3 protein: CASSRDRSYGYTF. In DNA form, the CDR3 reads TGTGCCAGCAGCCGGGACAGGAGCTATGGCTACACCTTC.

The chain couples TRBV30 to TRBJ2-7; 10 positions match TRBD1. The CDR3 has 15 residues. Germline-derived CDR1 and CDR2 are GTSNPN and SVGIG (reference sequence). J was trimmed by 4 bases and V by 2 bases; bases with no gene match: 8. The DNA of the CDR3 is TGTGCCTGGAGTCCCGGGACAGGGGTGGCGTACGAGCAGTACTTC. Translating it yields CAWSPGTGVAYEQYF.

DNA of the CDR3: TGTGCCAGTAGGACCCCCGGGGGCGAGCAGTACTTC. This codes for CASRTPGGEQYF. The chain couples TRBV19 to TRBJ2-7, with a possible D match to TRBD2 (6 bases). The germline gives CDR1 LNHDA, CDR2 SQIVND (reference sequence). V lost 6 bases and J 6 bases, leaving 12 bases between the germline ends. This CDR3 spans 12 amino acids.